The present TCR beta chain was sequenced within a study of the immune and genomic landscape of osteosarcoma. Looking at the study overall: Most patients, approximately 72%, had localized disease at diagnosis.

Poor-prognosis osteosarcoma patients supplied post-treatment primary, local recurrence and metastasis tumor specimens. Germline-derived CDR1 and CDR2 are MDHEN and SYDVKM. CDR3 length: 14 amino acids. V was clipped by 2 bases and J by 9 bases, with 17 bases between them. About this clone itself: No antigen is known for it.

The data were produced by immunoSEQ multiplex PCR, yet TCRdb's version contains in-frame clones alone and is incomplete. Of about 10,000 clones listed, 60% to 75% are singletons. General study results and limits: Immune-hot C3 tumors showed higher but still low clonality than cold C1. About five repertoires, each under 100 clonotypes, were dominated by one hyperexpanded clone. No matched normal tissue; external skin and blood data served as benchmarks.

The TCR comes from a human donor with osteosarcoma. The sequenced material came from osteosarcoma tumor tissue from the lung. The rearrangement uses TRBV28 and TRBJ2-7; D is undetermined. The CDR3 DNA reads as TGTGCCAGCAGTTTAAGTCCTGGGCAGCCACGGCAGTACTTC. It translates to CASSLSPGQPRQYF.